This T cell receptor beta chain was sequenced for a study of T cell clones after liver transplantation. In the study overall: TCRbeta sequencing after a pre-transplant mixed lymphocyte reaction identified graft-donor-reactive clones, later tracked in post-transplant blood. Three of the eight recipients were HCV-positive; the rest had non-autoimmune, non-viral transplant indications. Third-party-reactive TCRbeta sequences from pre-transplant mixed lymphocyte reactions served as antigen-independent comparators.

Only in-frame clones appear in the TCRdb table, and some are missing; sequencing was by immunoSEQ multiplex PCR. The table records some 11,000 clones, under 75% of them present only once. By share of the sample, this clone is medium-sized. Trimming pared 5 bases from V and 7 bases from J, leaving 14 bases between. This CDR3 comprises 13 residues. CDR1 and CDR2 from the germline V gene are WNHNN and SYGVQD (reference sequence). This clonotype was sampled from a human patient who received a liver transplant. Some T cells may be graft donor cells. V and J are TRBV10-1 and TRBJ2-5, with D unresolved. The sequenced sample was CD8+ T cells from blood, obtained at the 22-month timepoint. CDR3 residues: CASSWDRRGTQYF. As DNA, the CDR3 is TGCGCCAGCAGTTGGGATAGGCGAGGGACCCAGTACTTC.